The clone carrying this TCR beta chain has just a few counts. TCRdb recomputed calls from the 5' RACE reads with MiXCR, one row per CDR3 protein. The sample lists a few hundred thousand distinct CDR3 sequences; 9.6% were seen once. This entry comes from a study of identical twins. The CDR3 is 17 amino acids. V lost 3 bases, J lost 6 bases, and 12 bases stayed unmatched. Germline assignment: CDR1 DFQATT and CDR2 SNEGSKA (reference sequence). The data also belong to a second study, concerning yellow fever vaccine responses in identical twins.

This chain links TRBV20-1 with TRBJ2-2, with 11 nucleotides matching TRBD2. The sequence derives from a woman in her late teens or twenties in good health. Sequences were obtained from PBMCs. The CDR3 DNA reads TGCAGTGCTAGCCGTCAACTAGCGGGAGTTCTTGCCGGGGAGCTGTTTTTT. Translated: CSASRQLAGVLAGELFF.